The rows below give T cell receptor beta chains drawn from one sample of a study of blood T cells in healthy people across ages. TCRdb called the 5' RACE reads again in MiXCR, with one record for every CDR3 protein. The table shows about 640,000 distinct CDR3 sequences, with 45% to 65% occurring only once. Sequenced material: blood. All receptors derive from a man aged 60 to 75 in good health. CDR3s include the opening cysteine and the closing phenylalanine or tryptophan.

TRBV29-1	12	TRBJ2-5	CTVSAGEETQYF
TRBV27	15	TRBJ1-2	CASSLFGGPPHGYTF
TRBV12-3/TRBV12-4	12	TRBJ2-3	CASSPDWNTQYF
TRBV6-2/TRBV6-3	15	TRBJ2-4	CASRQNVRAKNIQYF
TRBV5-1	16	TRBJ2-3	CASSPSTSGGWYTQYF
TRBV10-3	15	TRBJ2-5	CAISESVTEQETQYF
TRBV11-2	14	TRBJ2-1	CASSNRDRAHEQFF
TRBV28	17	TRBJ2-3	CASSSGTSGGARDTQYF
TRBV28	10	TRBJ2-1	CASSTNEQFF
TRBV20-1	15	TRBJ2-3	CSACGIGGRPDTQYF
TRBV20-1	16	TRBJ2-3	CSASGGADGPTDTQYF
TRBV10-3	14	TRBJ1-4	CAISPGHENEKLFF
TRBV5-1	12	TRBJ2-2	CASSLQVGELFF
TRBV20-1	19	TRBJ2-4	CSARDLERAGQGGSDIQYF
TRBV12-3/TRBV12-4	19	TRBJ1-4	CASSLGAGTMGLTNEKLFF
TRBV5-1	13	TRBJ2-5	CASSTGALREQYF
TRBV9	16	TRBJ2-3	CASSNRLAVGTDTQYF
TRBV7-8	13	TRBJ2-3	CASSPRRADTQYF
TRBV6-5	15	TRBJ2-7	CASSYSWANSYEQYF
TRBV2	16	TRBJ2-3	CASSGTLAGGADTQYF
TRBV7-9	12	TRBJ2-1	CASTRGPNEQFF
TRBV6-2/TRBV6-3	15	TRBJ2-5	CASSPTSVSQETQYF
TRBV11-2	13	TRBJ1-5	CASSTGINQPQHF
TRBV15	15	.	CATSRAGTLVFEQYF
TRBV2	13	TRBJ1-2	CASSDTGGRGYTF
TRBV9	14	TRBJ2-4	CASSVSGGKNIQYF
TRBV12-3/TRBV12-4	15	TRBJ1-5	CASSSDDGVRQPQHF
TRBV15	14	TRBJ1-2	CATSRDKTVKGYTF
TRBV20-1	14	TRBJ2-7	CSASSGTGGYEQYF
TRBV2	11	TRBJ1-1	CAKRGNTEAFF
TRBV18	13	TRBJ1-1	CASSPGQNTEAFF
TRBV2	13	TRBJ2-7	CASSSTGFNEQYF
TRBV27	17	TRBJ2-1	CASKWTSGGTVYNEQFF
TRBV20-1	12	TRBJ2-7	CSVGTVSYEQYF
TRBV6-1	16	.	CASSWDRGVVTYEQYF
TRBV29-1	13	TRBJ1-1	CSVGQGTLTEAFF
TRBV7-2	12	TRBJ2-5	CASSRYGETQYF
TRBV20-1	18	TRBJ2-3	CSARRPGEPGGAYDTQYF
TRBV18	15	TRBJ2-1	CASSPDSGGVNEQFF
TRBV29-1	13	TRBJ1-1	CSVRDGGNTEAFF
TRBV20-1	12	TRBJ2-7	CSALDRVYEQYF
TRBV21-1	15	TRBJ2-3	CASSKAGLGTDTQYF
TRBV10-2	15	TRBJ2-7	CASIPSGRTGGEQYF
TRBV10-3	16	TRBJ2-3	CAISESGAGGPDTQYF
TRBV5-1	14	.	CASSEAGAMETQYF